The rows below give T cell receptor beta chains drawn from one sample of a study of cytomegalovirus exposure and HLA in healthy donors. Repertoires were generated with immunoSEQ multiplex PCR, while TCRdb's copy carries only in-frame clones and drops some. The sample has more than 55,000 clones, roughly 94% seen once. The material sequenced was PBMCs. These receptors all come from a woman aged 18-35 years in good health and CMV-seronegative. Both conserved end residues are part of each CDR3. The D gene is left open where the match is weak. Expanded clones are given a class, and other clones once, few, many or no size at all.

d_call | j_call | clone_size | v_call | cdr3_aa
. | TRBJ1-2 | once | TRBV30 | CAWSVDPGRNGYTF
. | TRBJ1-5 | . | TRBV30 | CAWSPGSNQPQHF
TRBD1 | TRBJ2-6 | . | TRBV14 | CASSPRQGSGANVLTF
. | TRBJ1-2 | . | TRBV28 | CAGSGGAVYGYTF
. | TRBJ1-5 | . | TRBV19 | CASSIGAGGRGNQPQHF
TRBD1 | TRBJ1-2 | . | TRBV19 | CASSIAGTVNYGYTF
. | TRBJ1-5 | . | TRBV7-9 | CASSDTTGRISQPQHF
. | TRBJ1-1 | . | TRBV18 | CASSPTRNTEAFF
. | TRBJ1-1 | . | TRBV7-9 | CASSLILNGEAFF
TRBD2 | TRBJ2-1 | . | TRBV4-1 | CASSHPGTSGTDEQFF
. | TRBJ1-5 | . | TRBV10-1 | CASSDKGSDPSNQPQHF
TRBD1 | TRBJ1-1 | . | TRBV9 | CASSVEGGGMNTEAFF
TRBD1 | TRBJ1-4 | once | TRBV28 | CASRGQVANEKLFF
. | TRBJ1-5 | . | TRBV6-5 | CASSPRRVHQPQHF
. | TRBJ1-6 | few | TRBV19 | CACLGGEKGYNSPLHF
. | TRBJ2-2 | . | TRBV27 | CASSLFRTENTGELFF
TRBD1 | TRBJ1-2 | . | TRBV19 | CASSARDRPHRGGYTF
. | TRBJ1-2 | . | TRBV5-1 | CASSLVLDGVINYGYTF
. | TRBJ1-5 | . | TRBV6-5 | CASSYSAASQPQHF
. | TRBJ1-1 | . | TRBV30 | CAWSGQVTEAFF
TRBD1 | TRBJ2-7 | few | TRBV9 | CASSVAQGAYEQYF
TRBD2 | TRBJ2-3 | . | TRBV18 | CASSPAGADTQYF
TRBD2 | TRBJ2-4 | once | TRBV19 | CAAGGGGFLAKNIQYF
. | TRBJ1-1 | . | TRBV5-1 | CASSLTTEAFF
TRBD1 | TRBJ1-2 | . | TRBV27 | CASSLDRGPTYGYTF
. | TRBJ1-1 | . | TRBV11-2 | CASSLDRTREAFF
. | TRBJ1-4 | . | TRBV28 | CASLRGWEKLFF
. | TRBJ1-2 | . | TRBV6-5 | CASSYSRGGVDYGYTF
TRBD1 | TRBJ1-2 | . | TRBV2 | CASSVDRELSLAYGYTF
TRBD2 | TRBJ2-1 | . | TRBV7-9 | CASSPSGTSGGIDEQFF
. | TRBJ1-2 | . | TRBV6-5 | CASSTGLGGYTF
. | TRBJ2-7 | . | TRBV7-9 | CASSPPGISYEQYF
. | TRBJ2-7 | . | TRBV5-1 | CASSSETYEQYF
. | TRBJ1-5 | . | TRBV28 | CASSFIPRVHGNQPQHF
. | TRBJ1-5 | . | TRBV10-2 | CASSLHARGNQPQHF
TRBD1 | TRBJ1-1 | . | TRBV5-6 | CASSVWTGGTEAFF
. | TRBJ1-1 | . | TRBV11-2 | CASSLREPNTEAFF